These 14 T cell receptor beta chains were sequenced from one sample in a study of blood T cell repertoires in COVID-19. TCRdb's copy holds only in-frame clones and misses some; the assay was immunoSEQ multiplex PCR. The table lists 200,000 to 250,000 clones, 82% of them singletons. The sequencing input was peripheral blood. The receptor source for this set is a woman aged 65 to 85 with COVID-19, enrolled during active disease.

This clone has only a few counts. One end of the junction varies from germline; a read error may be responsible. This chain uses TRBV2 with TRBJ2-7, with 8 nucleotides matching TRBD1. Germline-derived CDR1 and CDR2 are SNHLY and FYNNEI. This CDR3 is built from 15 residues. The CDR3: CASTEESGGSYEQYF. For the CDR3, the DNA is TGTGCCAGCACTGAAGAGTCAGGGGGCAGCTACGAGCAGTACTTC.

This clone was found once. V gene TRBV2 combines with J gene TRBJ1-1, with 9 bases fitting TRBD1. J lost 3 bases, V lost 8 bases, and 13 bases had no gene match. Germline-derived CDR1 and CDR2 are SNHLY and FYNNEI. The CDR3 length is 16 residues. CDR3 loop: CASPGQGIEWDTEAFF. The DNA for the CDR3 is TGTGCCAGCCCAGGACAGGGGATCGAATGGGACACTGAAGCTTTCTTT.

The genes are TRBV28 and TRBJ1-1; D gene ambiguous. Deletions cut 2 bases from V and 1 base from J, with 11 bases between. This CDR3 spans 15 amino acids. CDR1 is MDHEN, CDR2 SYDVKM, per germline. In DNA form, the CDR3 reads TGTGCCAGCAGTTTAGGTGGAGTAGCGAACACTGAAGCTTTCTTT. Its protein is CASSLGGVANTEAFF.

The chain combines TRBV2 with TRBJ1-1, with D maybe TRBD1 (6 bases). Germline V gene data show CDR1 as SNHLY and CDR2 as FYNNEI. V was trimmed by 6 bases and J by 6 bases, leaving 17 bases between them. The CDR3 sequence is 14 residues long. CDR3 sequence reads: CASRRVQGAPEAFF. CDR3 nucleotides: TGTGCCAGCAGGAGGGTACAGGGAGCTCCTGAAGCTTTCTTT.

The gene calls are TRBV7-9 and TRBJ2-5; 8 nucleotides line up with TRBD2. Trimming removed 5 bases from V and 4 bases from J; junction bases left unmatched: 9. The CDR3 spans 15 residues. Germline CDR1 SEHNR, CDR2 FQNEAQ (reference sequence). CDR3 in amino acids: CASSPSRAGGETQYF. CDR3 sequence (DNA): TGTGCCAGCAGCCCCTCGAGGGCGGGAGGAGAGACCCAGTACTTC.

The chain is built from TRBV7-2 and TRBJ2-3, with a possible D match to TRBD2 (7 bases). The CDR3 covers 16 residues. Trimming shortened V by 0 bases and J by 6 bases, and 16 bases separated the two germline ends. Germline CDR1 SGHTA, CDR2 FQGNSA. This chain's CDR3 is CASSLAGGSQGDTQYF. CDR3 bases: TGTGCCAGCAGCTTAGCGGGAGGGTCTCAGGGGGATACGCAGTATTTT.

The V gene is TRBV9, the J gene TRBJ2-6, with TRBD2 identical over 10 bases. This CDR3 has 20 amino acids. Germline V gives CDR1 SGDLS, CDR2 YYNGEE. Trimming cost V 0 bases and J 1 base; bases outside gene matches: 10. The CDR3 DNA reads as TGTGCCAGCAGCGTAGAAAGCGGGAGGGCCCTCGGGTCTGGGGCCAACGTCCTGACTTTC. Protein sequence: CASSVESGRALGSGANVLTF.

This chain links TRBV6-2 or TRBV6-3 with TRBJ2-5, with 12 positions matching TRBD2. CDR3 length: 15 residues. CDR1 is MNHEY and CDR2 is SVGEGT in the germline V gene. V dropped 6 bases and J dropped 5; count of bases not matched to a gene: 7. The CDR3: CASSQLLAGGETQYF. The CDR3 coding sequence is TGTGCCAGCAGCCAACTACTAGCGGGAGGCGAGACCCAGTACTTC.

J is TRBJ2-2 and V is TRBV13; D might be TRBD2 (6 bases). Trimming shortened V by 7 bases and J by 5 bases, and 14 bases separated the two germline ends. CDR1 PRHDT and CDR2 FYEKMQ come from the germline V gene (reference sequence). CDR3 length: 14 residues. Here the CDR3 reads CASTKGGGTGELFF. CDR3 coding DNA: TGTGCCAGCACTAAGGGAGGCGGAACCGGGGAGCTGTTTTTT.

Remarks on this clone: A read error may produce the germline difference seen at one junction end. The rearrangement links TRBV25-1 to TRBJ1-3, with 7 bases matching TRBD1. Germline CDR1 MGHDK, CDR2 SYGVNS. The CDR3 consists of 15 residues. The chain's CDR3 is CADEGQLYSGNTIYF. For the CDR3, the DNA is TGCGCCGACGAGGGACAGCTTTACTCTGGAAACACCATATATTTT.

This chain joins TRBV5-1 and TRBJ1-6, with 7 nucleotides matching TRBD1. With V trimmed by 8 bases and J by 3 bases, 5 bases remained unmatched. Per the germline V gene, CDR1 is SGHRS and CDR2 is YFSETQ. The CDR3 runs to 14 residues. The CDR3 nucleotides read TGCGCCAGTTCCCAGGGGGGCTATAATTCACCCCTCCACTTT. Translated: CASSQGGYNSPLHF.

The count of this clone is one. This chain connects TRBV6-4 to TRBJ1-2, with D perhaps TRBD1 (5 bases). Germline V gives CDR1 MRHNA, CDR2 SNTAGT. The CDR3 extends over 15 amino acids. The V gene lost 10 bases and the J gene lost 10 bases, with 28 bases spanning the gap. CDR3 sequence: CATEDPSREKFVYTF. CDR3 DNA sequence: TGTGCCACCGAAGACCCCAGCAGGGAAAAATTTGTCTACACCTTC.

The chain employs TRBV5-6 and TRBJ1-4, with a possible D match to TRBD1 (5 bases). From germline, CDR1 is SGHDT and CDR2 YYEEEE. Trimming pared 0 bases from V and 5 bases from J, leaving 11 bases between. The CDR3 consists of 15 residues. CDR3 coding DNA: TGTGCCAGCAGCTTGGCCGGGGGTCTGAATGAAAAACTGTTTTTT. This translates into CASSLAGGLNEKLFF.

The chain recombines TRBV28 with TRBJ1-2, with unresolved D. Germline-derived CDR1 and CDR2 are MDHEN and SYDVKM. V was shortened by 7 bases and J by 7 bases, with 13 bases between the two germline ends. This CDR3 comprises 12 residues. The CDR3 DNA follows: TGTGCCAGCAAAGACCAGGCGGGTGGCTACACCTTC. Amino acid sequence: CASKDQAGGYTF.